This T cell receptor (beta chain) is drawn from a study of blood T cells in healthy people across ages. It was with a sample-barcoded 5' primer and a J-beta primer mix that a second PCR of roughly 7 to 11 cycles was run. TCRdb re-derived calls from the 5' RACE reads in MiXCR, one entry per CDR3 protein. The sample has 1.5 million to 2 million distinct CDR3 sequences, 30% to 40% seen once. This clonotype was seen ten or more times. This CDR3 contains 12 residues. The germline V and J ends were trimmed by 0 bases and 3 bases, with 5 bases remaining between them. Germline CDR1 and CDR2: DFQATT and SNEGSKA (reference sequence).

The specimen was blood. The receptor comes from a human donor in good health. The chain couples TRBV20-1 to TRBJ1-1; D remains ambiguous. CDR3 loop: CSARETDTEAFF. The DNA for the CDR3 is TGCAGTGCTAGAGAAACAGACACTGAAGCTTTCTTT.